This T cell receptor (beta chain) is drawn from a study of identical twins. Overall study findings and caveats: Excess low generation probability was seen in twin-shared out-of-frame alpha sequences. Weaker excess twin sharing was seen among beta out-of-frame sequences. The study drew conclusions from cross-sectional statistical analysis, not from following the same donors.

A single record per CDR3 protein comes from TCRdb applying MiXCR to the 5' RACE reads. The profile shows about 700,000 distinct CDR3 sequences, around 8.6% of them singletons. This CDR3 has 13 amino acids. Trimming shortened V by 5 bases and J by 9 bases, and 14 bases separated the two germline ends. Germline V gives CDR1 LGHNA, CDR2 YNFKEQ. A note on this clonotype: Its antigen remains unidentified.

These same records also appear under a second study, on yellow fever vaccine responses in identical twins.

The sequencing input was PBMCs. The chain is built from TRBV4-2 and TRBJ2-1; either TRBD1 or TRBD2 may supply D (5 bases each). The source of this sequence is a woman younger than 35 in good health. DNA for the CDR3: TGTGCCAGCAGCAAGGGCCGAGGGGTTGAGCAGTTCTTC. It codes for CASSKGRGVEQFF.